Listed here are 21 T cell receptor beta chains from one sample, sequenced in a study of cytomegalovirus exposure and HLA in healthy donors. The study ran its PCR with 60 Vbeta and 13 Jbeta primers. Clones were sequenced by immunoSEQ multiplex PCR, and TCRdb holds only the in-frame ones, with some missing. This table has around 300,000 clones, approximately 70% appearing once. Input material: PBMCs. The source is a female donor in good health and CMV-seronegative.

The chain has TRBV9 and TRBJ1-2, with a possible D match to TRBD1 (6 bases). The CDR3 is made up of 13 amino acids. V lost 3 bases and J lost 2, with 8 bases in between. Per germline, CDR1 SGDLS and CDR2 YYNGEE. This CDR3 reads CASSADRNYGYTF. The CDR3 DNA reads as TGTGCCAGCAGCGCGGACAGAAACTATGGCTACACCTTC.

This chain uses TRBV18 with TRBJ1-5, with D possibly matching TRBD1 (6 bases). V lost 4 bases to trimming and J lost 2 bases, with 15 bases between them. The CDR3 consists of 16 residues. CDR1 and CDR2 from the germline V gene are KGHSH and LQKENI. CDR3 region: CASSQKDSGGNQPQHF. For the CDR3, the DNA is TGTGCCAGCTCACAGAAGGACAGCGGCGGCAATCAGCCCCAGCATTTT.

This chain connects TRBV5-4 to TRBJ2-3; D is uncertain. CDR3 size: 14 residues. In germline, CDR1 is SGHNT, CDR2 YYREEE (reference sequence). Trimming removed 4 bases from V and 0 bases from J, with 9 bases in between. The CDR3 region is CASSPDSSTDTQYF. CDR3 DNA: TGTGCCAGCAGCCCTGACTCTAGCACAGATACGCAGTATTTT.

In DNA, the CDR3 is TGTGCCAGCAGTTTGGGGGGGGGCGTCCAAGAGACCCAGTACTTC. Encoded protein: CASSLGGGVQETQYF. The chain is built from TRBV28 and TRBJ2-5, with a tentative D call TRBD2 (7 bases). The CDR3 has 15 residues. V lost 3 bases, J lost 1 base, and 12 bases lay in between. Germline CDR1 is MDHEN and CDR2 is SYDVKM.

This chain joins TRBV7-9 and TRBJ2-7, with D maybe TRBD1 (5 bases). The CDR3 is 15 amino acids. Between the trimmed V and J ends, which lost 5 bases and 3 bases, there was a span of 17 bases. Germline V gene lookup returns CDR1 SEHNR and CDR2 FQNEAQ (reference sequence). The CDR3 DNA follows: TGTGCCAGCAGCCGACCGACAGAGCAGGGCTACGAGCAGTACTTC. The encoded protein is CASSRPTEQGYEQYF.

Here the CDR3 reads CSVEMLGGRTEAFF. The CDR3 DNA is TGCAGCGTTGAGATGCTGGGGGGGAGAACTGAAGCTTTCTTT. This chain links TRBV29-1 with TRBJ1-1, with D perhaps matching TRBD1 (5 bases). The CDR3 runs to 14 residues. Deletions cut 3 bases from V and 5 bases from J, with 16 bases between. Germline loops: CDR1 SQVTM, CDR2 ANQGSEA.

This chain links TRBV6-5 with TRBJ2-6; TRBD2 aligns across 7 bases. Germline CDR1 reads MNHEY; CDR2 reads SVGAGI. J gave up 3 bases and V 3 bases, and 2 bases lay outside the gene matches. This CDR3 has 15 residues. The CDR3 nucleotides read TGTGCCAGCAGTTATCGGGGGGTTGGGGCCAACGTCCTGACTTTC. Its translation is CASSYRGVGANVLTF.

The CDR3 sequence is CASSLEPETNNEQFF. The DNA of the CDR3 is TGTGCCAGCAGCTTGGAACCGGAAACTAACAATGAGCAGTTCTTC. The chain is built from TRBV5-6 and TRBJ2-1, with D unresolved. Germline V gene data show CDR1 as SGHDT and CDR2 as YYEEEE. Trimming left V 0 bases short and J 5 bases short, with 12 bases between. The CDR3 contains 15 residues.

This chain uses TRBV28 with TRBJ1-4; unclear D gene. The CDR3 loop spans 12 amino acids. Deletions cut 7 bases from V and 7 bases from J, with 10 bases between. Germline V gives CDR1 MDHEN, CDR2 SYDVKM. CDR3 amino acids: CASTSEGEKLFF. CDR3 sequence (DNA): TGTGCCAGCACTTCTGAGGGTGAAAAACTGTTTTTT.

This clone was observed once. Written as DNA, the CDR3 is TGTGCCAGCAGCTTGGGACGCACAGGGAGCAATCAGCCCCAGCATTTT. The encoded protein is CASSLGRTGSNQPQHF. The rearrangement links TRBV5-5 to TRBJ1-5; tentatively, D is TRBD1 (6 bases). The CDR3 loop spans 16 amino acids. Trimming left V 0 bases short and J 1 base short, with 11 bases between. The germline gives CDR1 SGHKS, CDR2 YYEKEE (reference sequence).

This chain joins TRBV28 and TRBJ1-2; 7 bases are shared with TRBD1. This CDR3 comprises 14 residues. V was pared by 0 bases and J by 8 bases, with 6 bases of the junction left unmatched. Germline CDR1 is MDHEN and CDR2 is SYDVKM. The chain's CDR3 is CASSLWRQGGGYTF. The CDR3 DNA reads TGTGCCAGCAGTTTATGGAGACAGGGTGGGGGCTACACCTTC.

The chain uses TRBV7-6 and TRBJ2-1; D perhaps matches TRBD2 (5 bases). The CDR3 contains 12 residues. Germline V gives CDR1 SGHVS, CDR2 FNYEAQ. Trimming left V 4 bases short and J 9 bases short, with 10 bases between. The CDR3, as DNA: TGTGCCAGCAGCTACGCTAGCAGTGAGCAGTTCTTC. It yields the protein CASSYASSEQFF.

The chain combines TRBV9 with TRBJ2-1; 8 bases agree with TRBD2. The V gene's germline CDR1 is SGDLS and CDR2 YYNGEE. J was trimmed by 1 base and V by 4 bases; bases with no gene match: 7. The CDR3 totals 16 residues. The CDR3 is CASSSLAGQSYNEQFF. CDR3 coding DNA: TGTGCCAGCAGCTCGCTAGCGGGTCAATCCTACAATGAGCAGTTCTTC.

This clone was counted a single time. The chain carries TRBV5-1 and TRBJ2-1; 7 nucleotides line up with TRBD2. Germline CDR1 reads SGHRS; CDR2 reads YFSETQ. This CDR3 region has 12 residues. V lost 3 bases, J lost 7 bases, and 1 base stayed unmatched. The CDR3 loop is CASSSRGNEQFF. DNA for the CDR3: TGCGCCAGCAGCTCGCGGGGGAATGAGCAGTTCTTC.

The chain uses TRBV6-1 and TRBJ2-7, with a possible D match to TRBD1 (6 bases). Looked up from germline, CDR1 is MNHNS and CDR2 is SASEGT. The CDR3 sequence is 13 residues long. V dropped 6 bases and J dropped 0 bases, with 9 bases sitting between them. The DNA for the CDR3 is TGTGCCAGCAGAAGACAGGACTCCTACGAGCAGTACTTC. Translated: CASRRQDSYEQYF.

This sequence joins TRBV27 and TRBJ2-1; TRBD1 aligns across 9 bases. This CDR3 has 17 residues. The germline CDR1 and CDR2 sequences are MNHEY and SMNVEV (reference sequence). Trimming took 4 bases from V and 9 from J; bases not matched to a gene: 16. CDR3: CASSSIGTGLFFGEQFF. CDR3 nucleotides: TGTGCCAGCAGTTCCATTGGGACAGGGTTATTTTTTGGTGAGCAGTTCTTC.

The chain recombines TRBV11-2 with TRBJ1-1; TRBD1 is a possible D gene (5 bases). CDR3 length equals 15 residues. Germline assignment: CDR1 SGHAT and CDR2 FQNNGV. V was clipped by 3 bases and J by 3 bases, with 14 bases between them. This chain's CDR3 is CASSFGGGMYTEAFF. CDR3 nucleotide sequence: TGTGCCAGCAGCTTCGGGGGAGGGATGTACACTGAAGCTTTCTTT. Variable domain in full (rest from reference TRBV11-2 and TRBJ1-1): EAGVAQSPRYKIIEKRQSVAFWCNPISGHATLYWYQQILGQGPKLLIQFQNNGVVDDSQLPKDRFSAERLKGVDSTLKIQPAKLEDSAVYLCASSFGGGMYTEAFFGQGTRLTVV.

CDR3 in DNA: TGTGCCAGCAGCAAAGGGGGGGGACCCTCTGGAAACACCATATATTTT. Its protein product is CASSKGGGPSGNTIYF. This chain joins TRBV9 and TRBJ1-3; D possibly corresponds to TRBD1 (6 bases). The CDR3 is 16 residues long. Germline CDR1 is SGDLS and CDR2 is YYNGEE. Trimming shortened V by 4 bases and J by 0 bases, and 14 bases separated the two germline ends.

Here the CDR3 DNA reads TGTGCCAGCAGACCTGACAGGGGGCTCTATGGCTACACCTTC. Encoded protein: CASRPDRGLYGYTF. The chain couples TRBV6-5 to TRBJ1-2, with 10 bases identical to TRBD1. J lost 4 bases, V lost 6 bases, and 5 bases had no gene match. The CDR3 sequence is 14 residues long. Germline values: CDR1 MNHEY, CDR2 SVGAGI.

V is TRBV6-4 and J is TRBJ2-1; 8 nucleotides align to TRBD2. CDR3 length: 13 amino acids. Trimming cost V 7 bases and J 8 bases; bases outside gene matches: 7. CDR1 and CDR2 from the germline V gene are MRHNA and SNTAGT. CDR3 sequence (DNA): TGTGCCAGCAAGGTACGGCGGGAGGATGAGCAGTTCTTC. It encodes CASKVRREDEQFF.

J is TRBJ1-5 and V is TRBV6-6, with 8 bases identical to TRBD1. The CDR3 is 14 amino acids. Germline V gene sequence: CDR1 MNHNY, CDR2 SVGAGI (reference sequence). With V trimmed by 6 bases and J by 3 bases, 4 bases remained unmatched. The CDR3 region is CASRRTGHNQPQHF. The CDR3 DNA sequence: TGTGCCAGCAGACGGACAGGGCACAATCAGCCCCAGCATTTT.